The 23 T cell receptor beta chains presented below share a single source sample, sequenced in a study of T cells after yellow fever vaccination. TCRdb used MiXCR to reprocess the 5' RACE reads, holding one entry per CDR3 protein. The repertoire holds about 350,000 distinct CDR3 sequences, with roughly 12% as singletons. The source material was PBMCs, sampled on the day of the first yellow fever vaccination. These receptors were obtained from a man between 18 and 29 years old who received the YFV17D yellow fever vaccine.

The V gene is TRBV6-5, the J gene TRBJ1-6; D is unclear. Trimming cost V 2 bases and J 0 bases, with 17 bases left between them. CDR3 length equals 19 residues. CDR1 MNHEY and CDR2 SVGAGI come from the germline V gene. CDR3 sequence: CASSYGVPGQSSYNSPLHF. The CDR3 DNA reads TGTGCCAGCAGTTACGGGGTTCCGGGCCAGAGCTCCTATAATTCACCCCTCCACTTT.

The chain links TRBV5-1 to TRBJ2-1; D remains ambiguous. There are 14 residues in the CDR3. In germline, CDR1 is SGHRS, CDR2 YFSETQ. The ends were cut back, 2 bases at V and 6 bases at J, with 12 bases in the middle. The CDR3 DNA reads as TGCGCCAGCAGCTTTCTACTCACTTCCAATGAGCAGTTCTTC. Protein: CASSFLLTSNEQFF.

The chain couples TRBV6-1 to TRBJ1-2; D not resolved. Germline values: CDR1 MNHNS, CDR2 SASEGT. Trimming took off 3 bases at V and 7 bases at J, with 12 bases between the two ends. The CDR3 contains 13 residues. The CDR3 here is CASSEYSAFGYTF. CDR3 sequence (DNA): TGTGCCAGCAGTGAGTACAGCGCTTTTGGCTACACCTTC.

This clonotype was found a few times. The chain employs TRBV7-3 and TRBJ2-1; D remains ambiguous. The CDR3 extends over 13 amino acids. Germline lookup yields CDR1 SGHTA and CDR2 FQGTGA. V was shortened by 5 bases and J by 5 bases, with 10 bases between the two germline ends. The CDR3 here is CASSPRSNNEQFF. CDR3 nucleotide sequence: TGTGCCAGCAGCCCAAGGTCTAACAATGAGCAGTTCTTC.

The V gene is TRBV5-1, the J gene TRBJ2-3; 11 bases line up with TRBD2. The CDR3 loop spans 16 amino acids. The V gene's germline CDR1 is SGHRS and CDR2 YFSETQ. Losses at the gene ends were 0 bases for V and 4 bases for J; bases not matched to a gene: 4. The CDR3 DNA reads as TGCGCCAGCAGCTTGGGGACTAGCGGGCTGGCAGATACGCAGTATTTT. This sequence encodes CASSLGTSGLADTQYF.

This chain links TRBV20-1 with TRBJ2-1; 10 bases agree with TRBD2. This CDR3 has 14 amino acids. In germline, CDR1 is DFQATT, CDR2 SNEGSKA (reference sequence). The trim removed 6 bases at V and 1 base at J, leaving 3 bases unmatched. CDR3 in amino acids: CSATTSGSYNEQFF. The CDR3 DNA is TGCAGTGCAACGACTAGCGGGTCCTACAATGAGCAGTTCTTC.

This clonotype was seen more than once but under ten times. This rearrangement joins TRBV7-6 to TRBJ1-6; D may be TRBD1 (5 bases). The CDR3 runs 13 residues. Germline-derived CDR1 and CDR2 are SGHVS and FNYEAQ. Trimming pared 1 base from V and 10 bases from J, leaving 8 bases between. For the CDR3, the DNA is TGTGCCAGCAGCTTAGAGGGACGATCACCCCTCCACTTT. Its translation: CASSLEGRSPLHF.

This clonotype came up a few times. The chain combines TRBV11-2 with TRBJ2-7; 10 nucleotides line up with TRBD2. With V trimmed by 0 bases and J by 0 bases, 2 bases remained unmatched. The CDR3 is 16 residues long. CDR1 is SGHAT, CDR2 FQNNGV, per germline. The DNA for the CDR3 is TGTGCCAGCAGCTTAGATAGGACTAGCGGCTCCTACGAGCAGTACTTC. Translation: CASSLDRTSGSYEQYF.

V gene TRBV20-1 combines with J gene TRBJ2-7; D remains unclear. Deletions cut 1 base from V and 4 bases from J, with 11 bases between. The CDR3 covers 13 residues. The germline V gene encodes CDR1 DFQATT and CDR2 SNEGSKA (reference sequence). The CDR3 protein is CSARARNSYEQYF. As DNA, the CDR3 is TGCAGTGCTAGAGCCCGTAATTCGTACGAGCAGTACTTC.

This clonotype was recorded a few times. This chain joins TRBV12-3 or TRBV12-4 and TRBJ1-4; maybe TRBD1 (6 bases). V shed 9 bases and J shed 0 bases, with 8 bases lying between them. The CDR3 loop spans 13 amino acids. The CDR3 sequence is CASSGATNEKLFF. The DNA for the CDR3 is TGTGCCAGTTCAGGGGCAACTAATGAAAAACTGTTTTTT.

Concerning this clonotype itself: The junction and the germline gene differ at one end; a read error may be behind it. In DNA form, the CDR3 reads TGTGCCAGCTGTGACCATATGTCTAGGGGTGTCACTGAAGCTTTCTTT. Translating gives CASCDHMSRGVTEAFF. V is TRBV6-1 and J is TRBJ1-1, with TRBD1 as a possible D gene (5 bases). The CDR3 loop spans 16 amino acids. CDR1 is MNHNS and CDR2 is SASEGT in the germline V gene.

Only a few counts were recorded for this clonotype. The chain is built from TRBV18 and TRBJ1-1, with D unclear. The length of the CDR3 is 13 residues. The ends were cut back, 2 bases at V and 8 bases at J, with 12 bases in the middle. Germline CDR1 KGHSH, CDR2 LQKENI. The CDR3 region is CASSPTLREEAFF. The CDR3 DNA follows: TGTGCCAGCTCACCAACGTTGCGTGAGGAAGCTTTCTTT.

The table lists this clonotype with a few counts. The chain is built from TRBV7-7 and TRBJ2-5; D might be TRBD1 or TRBD2, each matching 7 bases. This CDR3 is 11 amino acids long. Germline V gene lookup returns CDR1 SSHAT and CDR2 FNYEAQ (reference sequence). CDR3 DNA: TGTGCTAGCGGGCAGGGGGTGACCCAGTACTTC. This codes for CASGQGVTQYF.

This clonotype was counted only a few times. The chain carries TRBV9 and TRBJ2-5, with D perhaps TRBD2 (5 bases). The germline gives CDR1 SGDLS, CDR2 YYNGEE. The length of the CDR3 is 15 residues. Trimming stripped 3 bases from V and 0 bases from J, with 12 bases between. The CDR3 nucleotides are TGTGCCAGCAGCGAGAGGGCTAACGACCAAGAGACCCAGTACTTC. Translating gives CASSERANDQETQYF.

This clonotype was detected a few times. The genes are TRBV4-2 and TRBJ2-5; D might be TRBD2 (5 bases). CDR3 length equals 16 residues. Trimming cost V 1 base and J 4 bases, with 16 bases left between them. Germline CDR1 reads LGHNA; CDR2 reads YNFKEQ. DNA for the CDR3: TGTGCCAGCAGCCAAGGAGGAGCGGAGAATAGAGAGACCCAGTACTTC. Translated: CASSQGGAENRETQYF.

This clonotype has just a few counts. The genes are TRBV4-3 and TRBJ2-7; TRBD1 matches 10 bases. The V and J ends lost 0 bases and 7 bases, in that order; junction bases with no gene match: 9. Germline-derived CDR1 and CDR2 are LGHNA and YSLEER. The CDR3 is made up of 16 amino acids. CDR3 residues: CASSQDQGTGVGEQYF. CDR3 coding DNA: TGCGCCAGCAGCCAAGATCAGGGGACAGGGGTGGGGGAGCAGTACTTC.

There are many counts of this clonotype. The rearrangement links TRBV2 to TRBJ2-4; D unresolved. CDR3 length equals 14 residues. CDR1 and CDR2 (germline): SNHLY, FYNNEI. Trimming pared 3 bases from V and 0 bases from J, leaving 6 bases between. The CDR3 reads CASSDWAAKNIQYF. CDR3 DNA: TGTGCCAGCAGTGACTGGGCAGCCAAAAACATTCAGTACTTC.

This clonotype was picked up a small number of times. The chain joins TRBV6-5 to TRBJ1-4; TRBD1 agrees at 8 bases. Germline CDR1 and CDR2: MNHEY and SVGAGI. Losses at the gene ends were 2 bases for V and 7 bases for J; bases not matched to a gene: 3. The CDR3 runs 14 residues. The CDR3 protein is CASSYGRGPEKLFF. The DNA for the CDR3 is TGTGCCAGCAGTTACGGCAGGGGGCCTGAAAAACTGTTTTTT.

CDR3 nucleotide sequence: TGTGCCAGCAGCTCTCCGGGGACAGGGGTCGACGGAGATACGCAGTATTTT. Protein: CASSSPGTGVDGDTQYF. V and J are TRBV5-5 and TRBJ2-3, with 10 nucleotides matching TRBD1. Trimming took 3 bases from V and 5 from J; bases not matched to a gene: 12. The CDR3 loop spans 17 amino acids. CDR1 is SGHKS and CDR2 is YYEKEE in the germline V gene (reference sequence).

The chain employs TRBV4-1 and TRBJ2-3; unclear D gene. This CDR3 region has 15 residues. In germline, CDR1 is MGHRA, CDR2 YSYEKL. The V end lost 0 bases, the J end lost 0 bases, and 7 bases lay between the germline ends. In nucleotides, the CDR3 is TGCGCCAGCAGCCAAGATCCGGGTAGCACAGATACGCAGTATTTT. This codes for CASSQDPGSTDTQYF.

V gene TRBV7-2 combines with J gene TRBJ1-5, with D unclear. V was shortened by 0 bases and J by 3 bases, with 6 bases between the two germline ends. CDR3 size: 14 residues. Germline loops: CDR1 SGHTA, CDR2 FQGNSA. In DNA form, the CDR3 reads TGTGCCAGCAGCTTAGCGCGGATCAATCAGCCCCAGCATTTT. Its translation: CASSLARINQPQHF.

This clonotype was seen at least ten times. The J gene is TRBJ2-7, the V gene TRBV5-5; TRBD2 aligns across 8 bases. Germline V lookup: CDR1 SGHKS, CDR2 YYEKEE (reference sequence). The CDR3 is 13 amino acids. V gave up 0 bases and J gave up 5 bases; unmatched junction bases: 1. The CDR3 nucleotides are TGTGCCAGCAGCTTGGCGGGGGGGGACGAGCAGTACTTC. Residues: CASSLAGGDEQYF.

The table lists this clonotype with a few counts. The rearrangement links TRBV7-6 to TRBJ2-1; 11 bases are shared with TRBD1. The CDR3 sequence is 15 residues long. Looked up from germline, CDR1 is SGHVS and CDR2 is FNYEAQ. V shed 6 bases, J shed 9 bases, and the junction held 10 bases outside the gene matches. The CDR3 region is CASSYTDRGRLEQFF. The CDR3 bases are TGTGCCAGCAGTTACACGGACAGGGGGCGCCTTGAGCAGTTCTTC.